One sample yielded the 3 T cell receptor beta chains listed below, sequenced in a study of blood T cells in healthy people across ages. Primers used in a second PCR of about 6 to 12 cycles were a sample-barcoded 5' primer and a J-beta primer mix. TCRdb re-analysed the 5' RACE reads in MiXCR, keeping a single row per CDR3 protein. Among around 500,000 distinct CDR3 sequences listed, roughly a quarter were seen once. These data also featured in a second study, about T cells of mothers and their children.

Sequencing was performed on blood. The receptors were gathered from a boy aged 2 to 9 in good health.

The rearrangement links TRBV15 to TRBJ1-3; D perhaps matches TRBD1 (6 bases). V lost 0 bases, J lost 2 bases, and 8 bases lay in between. The CDR3 covers 15 residues. Germline values: CDR1 LNHNV, CDR2 YYDKDF (reference sequence). The CDR3 region is CATSRDPGAGNTIYF. CDR3 nucleotides: TGTGCCACCAGCAGAGACCCAGGGGCTGGAAACACCATATATTTT.

The chain employs TRBV4-1 and TRBJ2-7; D possibly corresponds to TRBD2 (5 bases). The CDR3 length is 16 residues. V was pared by 2 bases and J by 2 bases, with 16 bases between. CDR1 and CDR2 from the germline V gene are MGHRA and YSYEKL. The CDR3, as DNA: TGCGCCAGCAGCCAAAAAACTGGGGAGTTGGCCTACGAGCAGTACTTC. Its translation: CASSQKTGELAYEQYF.

This clonotype was counted a few times. CDR3 sequence (DNA): TGTGCCAGCAGTTACTCGAGCGACGAGCAGTACTTC. Amino acids: CASSYSSDEQYF. V is TRBV6-2 or TRBV6-3 and J is TRBJ2-7; D uncertain. Looked up from germline, CDR1 is MNHEY and CDR2 is SVGEGT. Between the trimmed V and J ends, which lost 0 bases and 5 bases, there was a span of 5 bases. CDR3 length equals 12 residues.